This is a list of T cell receptor beta chains from one sample in a study of long-term antiretroviral therapy in people with HIV. The protocol was immunoSEQ multiplex PCR, while the TCRdb copy is restricted to in-frame clones and leaves out a portion. This sample has about 16,000 clones, with around nine tenths found just once. The sequenced sample was unsorted PBMCs, obtained around 2.3 years before starting antiretroviral therapy. The source of these receptors is a woman between 25 and 40 years old with HIV. Each CDR3 is given with its conserved first and last residue.

TRBV9	TRBJ2-7	CASSVGFPGNLGEQYF
TRBV6-5	TRBJ1-1	CASSDPGRGQGYF
TRBV5-5	TRBJ2-7	CASSQGQYEQYF
TRBV30	TRBJ1-2	CAWSVPGGSYGYTF
TRBV7-2	TRBJ2-2	CASSSDRGNTGELFF
TRBV6-6	TRBJ1-5	CASSYGRGPNQPQHF
TRBV18	TRBJ2-3	CASSPWATDTQYF
TRBV6-1	TRBJ2-7	CASRAGTDYEQYF
TRBV30	TRBJ1-4	CAWTSAGTGFQKLFF
TRBV7-8	TRBJ2-2	CASSLRGTDTGELFF
TRBV6-5	TRBJ2-4	CASSPVGSPIDIQYF
TRBV5-1	TRBJ1-2	CASSTQGALNNYGYTF
TRBV4-3	TRBJ1-1	CASSLTRVMNTEAFF
TRBV15	TRBJ1-2	CATSRGSGTGSNGYTF
TRBV11-1	TRBJ1-1	CASSLDGAHTEAFF
TRBV5-6	TRBJ2-7	CASSFDGGRAYEQYF
TRBV11-2	TRBJ2-5	CASSLGGRETQYF
TRBV10-3	TRBJ1-6	CAISESARLRSPLHF
TRBV5-1	TRBJ2-1	CASSLGLGLAGGPSDEQFF
TRBV9	TRBJ1-6	CASSVGVKASSYNSPLHF
TRBV19	TRBJ1-2	CASSGRRGNYGYTF
TRBV7-2	TRBJ2-7	CASSPRQGSSYEQYF
TRBV11-2	TRBJ1-2	CASSFDPKGAGRDGYTF
TRBV10-1	TRBJ2-2	CASSEGAGELFF
TRBV14	TRBJ1-1	CASSLGPTGTEAFF
TRBV29-1	TRBJ2-5	CSVEYGTVGSGTQYF
TRBV5-1	TRBJ2-2	CASRLGDGGPNTGELFF
TRBV6-5	TRBJ1-6	CASSYSRDGWGSPLHF
TRBV19	TRBJ2-4	CASSSLGGGRKNIQYF
TRBV6-5	TRBJ2-5	CALTAPGGTQYF
TRBV7-2	TRBJ1-1	CASSLGGGTGGTEAFF
TRBV2	TRBJ1-2	CASSEVFVGSYGYTF
TRBV11-2	TRBJ1-6	CASSPTTSNSPLHF
TRBV5-6	TRBJ2-5	CASRTYTGGETQYF
TRBV27	TRBJ1-6	CASSLSTGMNSPLHF
TRBV11-3	TRBJ1-5	CASSLGTGVQQPQHF
TRBV6-6	TRBJ1-2	CASSSEGPFYGYTF
TRBV5-1	TRBJ1-6	CASSLAGVGTVNSPLHF
TRBV19	TRBJ1-2	CASSQDGDYGYTF
TRBV2	TRBJ2-3	CASSGTVGDTQYF
TRBV4-1	TRBJ2-7	CASSQEIRGPYEQYF
TRBV7-3	TRBJ2-1	CASSLGSPSYNEQFF
TRBV5-4	TRBJ2-7	CASSQIAGQATEQYF
TRBV7-8	TRBJ2-7	CASSSGDSYEQYF
TRBV4-2	TRBJ2-5	CASSPRTSKQETQYF
TRBV2	TRBJ1-1	CASNQGNTEAFF
TRBV19	TRBJ1-2	CASSIGDGTAEVYGYTF
TRBV6-4	TRBJ1-2	CASNIGQGISRSYGYTF
TRBV9	TRBJ2-3	CASSVGTGASTDTQYF
TRBV14	TRBJ1-2	CASSQIRQGRRYGYTF
TRBV5-1	TRBJ1-6	CASSPQGLNSPLHF
TRBV5-1	TRBJ1-4	CASSLEIGTNEKLFF
TRBV5-1	TRBJ1-2	CASSLGPGGSYGYTF